This T cell receptor (beta chain) was recovered during a study of identical twins (dated by TCRdb to the mid-2010s). Describing the broader study: To test whether fetal clonotypes persist, this study deep-sequenced TCR alpha and beta repertoires from monozygotic twins, from unrelated adults of various ages, and from cord blood. To rule out contamination, the twin experiments were replicated at different times with different library preparation protocols. Beyond this particular receptor, the publication reports: A weaker excess of twin sharing was found in beta out-of-frame sequences because the signal-to-noise ratio was lowered by fewer shared sequences. Because the same donors could not be followed over many years, the conclusions depended on cross-sectional statistical analysis. Fewer insertions were carried by abundant cord blood beta clonotypes; a weaker similar trend was observed in young adult naive repertoires, while no such trend was observed in memory repertoires. Out-of-frame TCR alpha sharing in monozygotic twins was systematically underestimated by recombination models, whereas sharing between unrelated individuals was in agreement with the recombination models. Compared with coincidental sharing between unrelated individuals, out-of-frame TCR alpha sequences shared between twins showed an excess of sequences with low generation probability. Invariant T cells such as MAIT and iNKT could partly confound zero-insertion analyses, though diverse VJ usage argued against this for most clonotypes.

Every donor in the study was a healthy Caucasian. The twin cohort consisted of three pairs of female monozygotic twins, all aged roughly 18 to 29 years. Peripheral blood mononuclear cells were the source from which RNA for the TCR libraries was isolated. Libraries were built with 5' RACE. Sequencing was performed on an Illumina HiSeq 2000. A universal primer binding site was introduced by template switching, and a unique molecular identifier was present in the final cDNA, enabling accurate counting of TCR cDNA molecules. First-strand cDNA for TCR alpha and beta chains was synthesized from specific primers in the conserved constant-segment region. To control for contamination, every cDNA library was double barcoded, receiving both a SMART-Mk sample barcode and Illumina barcodes. TruSeq adapter sequences along with Illumina sample barcodes were introduced in two successive PCR steps. The TCR alpha and beta cDNA libraries were sequenced on the Illumina HiSeq platform using custom primers. From the authors' description of their analysis: MiGEC was used to process raw reads and extract unique molecular identifiers, and MiXCR was used to find CDR3 positions. For each individual, recombination models were inferred using an EM algorithm with the repgenHMM and IGoR tools. Shared clonotype analysis was performed with the tcR package in R, normalizing sharing by the product of cloneset sizes. To study raw recombination free of thymic and clonal selection effects, out-of-frame nonproductive sequences were analyzed. In-frame beta chains were kept once TCRdb had trimmed the public reads at Q25 with fastp and called clones with MiXCR. Entries that share a CDR3 protein sequence are merged under the most common genes and DNA. TCRdb, not the authors, supplied the V and J calls. A total of some 760,000 distinct CDR3 sequences appear in this sample, 18% of them only once. The top ten clones comprise around 13% of the sample.

Trimming takes 3 bases off V and 6 bases off J; junction bases not matched to a gene: 3. Via the germline V gene, CDR1 is SGDLS and CDR2 YYNGEE. The CDR3 contains 13 residues, cysteine and phenylalanine counted. Kept here is only the CDR3 DNA, which spans 39 bases and is read in frame from base 1. This clonotype was counted many times. The target of this receptor is not known. Base qualities are missing; no much larger clone stands one base away. Separately, the same data were catalogued under a study of T cells expressing NK-cell markers. The second study also describes: Three sorted T-cell subsets (CD3+CD56+NKG2C+, CD3+CD56+NKG2C- and CD3+CD56-NKG2C+) from roughly eight donors had their TCR beta-chain repertoires profiled. Of the eight sequenced donors, seven were found to be HCMV-seropositive and one was found to be HCMV-seronegative. To restrict sorting to alphabetaTCR-expressing T cells, an anti-gammadeltaTCR antibody was added in several experiments. For six donors, the dominant CD3+CD56+NKG2C+ clonotypes were among the top 10 CD8+ clonotypes and accounted for about 1.0-7.0% of CD8+ T cells. Those dominant clonotypes were again the most abundant among CD3+CD56-NKG2C+ cells in a handful of donors, at 28.3-60.1%. It remained unclear whether the expanded NKG2C-expressing T cell clones were specific for HCMV antigens. Randomly selected healthy volunteers, three men and five women, were used as the eight sequenced donors. HCMV serostatus was determined by detecting HCMV-specific IgG in serum with a commercial ELISA kit. For about six donors, bulk peripheral blood T-cell repertoires were also sequenced from unsorted PBMC. MIGEC was used to demultiplex reads and group the reads by UMI, and MiTCR was used to assemble and quantify clonotypes. To exclude erroneous sequences, only TCR cDNA sequences supported by at least two reads were retained. The tcR package was used for downstream repertoire analysis, and clonotypes were matched across fractions by CDR3 nucleotide sequence plus V segment. VDJmatch was used to annotate antigen specificity against VDJdb, with one amino acid substitution in CDR3 permitted.

The TCR was taken from a woman between 18 and 29 years old in good health. The V gene is TRBV9 and the J gene is TRBJ2-1, with 7 middle bases fitting TRBD1. Material for sequencing was PBMCs. The nucleotides read TGTGCCAGCAGCGGGACAGGAGGCAATGAGCAGTTCTTC. It encodes CASSGTGGNEQFF.